This T cell receptor beta chain was captured by sequencing in a study of blood T cell repertoires in COVID-19. Across the study: The United States, Italy and Spain were the sources of the acute and convalescent COVID-19 samples.

Original analysis: Using reference gene primer amplification, nucleated cell counts were estimated. Sequenced by immunoSEQ multiplex PCR; TCRdb stores in-frame clones only, minus some. V and J calls and clone size are given by that table; D and trimming were obtained from the DNA. The sample holds 72,000 or so clones; roughly 82% are singletons and the top ten take around 15%. Losses at the gene ends were 5 bases for V and 4 bases for J; bases not matched to a gene: 8. This CDR3 has 15 residues. From germline, CDR1 is MNHEY and CDR2 SVGAGI. The receptor was isolated from a man older than 75 with active COVID-19. The V and J genes are TRBV6-5 and TRBJ2-3; TRBD1 matches 8 bases. Sequenced: peripheral blood. As DNA, the CDR3 is TGTGCCAGCAGTACGGCCGGGACAGGAGCAGATACGCAGTATTTT. Translation gives CASSTAGTGADTQYF.